The next 27 T cell receptor beta chains were all read from a single sample in a study of OX40 agonist ivuxolimab in advanced cancers. The assay was immunoSEQ multiplex PCR, and TCRdb's table has in-frame clones only and misses some. Of around 100,000 clones listed, around nine tenths are singletons. This sample comprised CD4+ or CD8+ T cells sorted from blood, obtained in a trial of the OX40 agonist ivuxolimab. The receptors stem from an adult with an advanced solid tumor such as melanoma, head and neck, liver or kidney cancer.

The chain recombines TRBV25-1 with TRBJ2-7; possible D gene TRBD1, 5 bases. Trimming removed 3 bases from V and 3 bases from J, with 12 bases in between. The CDR3 spans 14 residues. The V gene's germline CDR1 is MGHDK and CDR2 SYGVNS. For the CDR3, the DNA is TGTGCCAGCAGTGAGGGGCCTTCCTACTACGAGCAGTACTTC. As protein: CASSEGPSYYEQYF.

This chain links TRBV6-6 with TRBJ2-7, with D unclear. The CDR3 is 16 amino acids. The germline V gene has CDR1 MNHNY and CDR2 SVGAGI (reference sequence). The V end lost 2 bases, the J end lost 2 bases, and 16 bases lay between the germline ends. This CDR3 reads CASSYRRLGNTYEQYF. CDR3 coding DNA: TGTGCCAGCAGTTACCGCAGACTTGGGAATACCTACGAGCAGTACTTC.

The chain couples TRBV28 to TRBJ2-7; D ambiguous. The CDR3 is 14 amino acids. Germline V CDR1 and CDR2: MDHEN, SYDVKM. Trimming shortened V by 8 bases and J by 5 bases, and 19 bases separated the two germline ends. The CDR3, as DNA: TGTGCCAGCCGATATCCTCGCCCGGACCACGAGCAGTACTTC. It yields the protein CASRYPRPDHEQYF.

The chain recombines TRBV11-3 with TRBJ2-7; D gene unclear. The CDR3 consists of 13 residues. In germline, CDR1 is SGHNT, CDR2 YENEEA. V gave up 1 base and J gave up 3 bases, with 7 bases separating them. CDR3 bases: TGTGCCAGCAGCTTAGCACGTAACTACGAGCAGTACTTC. It yields the protein CASSLARNYEQYF.

This clone has just one count. V usage is TRBV4-2 and J usage is TRBJ1-5; D is perhaps TRBD1 (5 bases). From germline, CDR1 is LGHNA and CDR2 YNFKEQ. The V end lost 1 base, the J end lost 0 bases, and 7 bases lay between the germline ends. This CDR3 has 15 amino acids. CDR3 nucleotide sequence: TGTGCCAGCAGCCAAGGGGACGGTAGCAATCAGCCCCAGCATTTT. It codes for CASSQGDGSNQPQHF.

This chain uses TRBV10-3 with TRBJ2-2; 8 bases align to TRBD1. CDR3 length: 14 amino acids. In germline, CDR1 is ENHRY, CDR2 SYGVKD. V shed 10 bases and J 1 base; nucleotides not matched to a gene: 5. The CDR3 sequence is CAKSGTGNTGELFF. In DNA, the CDR3 is TGTGCCAAGTCCGGGACAGGGAACACCGGGGAGCTGTTTTTT.

The chain joins TRBV30 to TRBJ1-2; maybe TRBD1 (5 bases). V lost 0 bases and J 3 bases, leaving 8 bases between the germline ends. Germline loops: CDR1 GTSNPN, CDR2 SVGIG (reference sequence). The CDR3 has 13 amino acids. The CDR3 loop is CAWSVMGHYGYTF. For the CDR3, the DNA is TGTGCCTGGAGTGTAATGGGGCACTATGGCTACACCTTC.

The rearrangement joins TRBV2 to TRBJ2-1, with 9 bases matching TRBD2. The V segment lost 6 bases and the J segment 10 bases; nucleotides outside the gene matches: 13. CDR1 and CDR2 from the germline V gene are SNHLY and FYNNEI. This CDR3 spans 15 amino acids. The CDR3 region has the DNA TGTGCCAGCAGCTCGGCGGCGGGAGGGCCAGGGGAGCAGTTCTTC. Translating gives CASSSAAGGPGEQFF.

V and J are TRBV29-1 and TRBJ2-5; D is perhaps TRBD2 (6 bases). The CDR3 runs to 13 residues. The germline V gene encodes CDR1 SQVTM and CDR2 ANQGSEA. The V end was cut by 7 bases, the J end by 5 bases, with 17 bases between. CDR3 protein: CSGGEGARETQYF. The CDR3 DNA is TGCAGCGGGGGGGAAGGGGCTAGGGAGACCCAGTACTTC.

This clone appeared a single time. The chain uses TRBV4-1 and TRBJ2-7, with D possibly matching TRBD2 (5 bases). This CDR3 region has 13 residues. Deletions cut 4 bases from V and 7 bases from J, with 14 bases between. Germline lookup yields CDR1 MGHRA and CDR2 YSYEKL. The CDR3, as DNA: TGCGCCAGCAGCCTCCGGGAAAGTGGAGAGCAGTACTTC. Its translation: CASSLRESGEQYF.

The genes are TRBV5-1 and TRBJ2-7; tentatively, D is TRBD1 or TRBD2 (5 bases each). Germline values: CDR1 SGHRS, CDR2 YFSETQ. The CDR3 is 17 residues long. The ends were cut back, 3 bases at V and 4 bases at J, with 23 bases in the middle. This CDR3 reads CASSYGSQGITNYEQYF. CDR3 DNA: TGCGCCAGCAGCTATGGGAGCCAGGGAATCACCAATTACGAGCAGTACTTC.

CDR3 sequence (DNA): TGTGCCAGCAGGGCTTCGGGGTACGAGCAGTACTTC. This encodes CASRASGYEQYF. The chain employs TRBV7-9 and TRBJ2-7; perhaps TRBD2 as D (5 bases). Germline-derived CDR1 and CDR2 are SEHNR and FQNEAQ (reference sequence). V was trimmed by 6 bases and J by 4 bases, leaving 10 bases between them. The CDR3 runs to 12 residues.

This chain uses TRBV29-1 with TRBJ1-1; D is uncertain. Per the germline V gene, CDR1 is SQVTM and CDR2 is ANQGSEA. The CDR3 sequence is 13 residues long. With 6 bases removed from V and 2 bases from J, the gap between germline ends came to 13 bases. The CDR3 DNA reads TGCAGCGTCGGGGTTACATTTAACACTGAAGCTTTCTTT. Its translation: CSVGVTFNTEAFF.

The CDR3 protein is CASSQDPLSGRARYNEQFF. The CDR3 DNA follows: TGCGCCAGCAGCCAAGATCCCCTTAGCGGGAGGGCCCGTTACAATGAGCAGTTCTTC. V usage is TRBV4-1 and J usage is TRBJ2-1; 11 bases line up with TRBD2. There are 19 residues in the CDR3. Germline loops: CDR1 MGHRA, CDR2 YSYEKL. The junction had 11 bases not matched to a gene; V was cut back by 0 bases and J by 4 bases.

Only a few counts were recorded for this clone. The chain links TRBV9 to TRBJ2-2; D remains ambiguous. Trimming stripped 4 bases from V and 3 bases from J, with 10 bases between. The CDR3 is made up of 14 amino acids. Germline CDR1 is SGDLS and CDR2 is YYNGEE. CDR3 sequence (DNA): TGTGCCAGCAGCACCGACCCCTACACCGGGGAGCTGTTTTTT. Encoded protein: CASSTDPYTGELFF. The full variable domain, completed using reference TRBV9 and TRBJ2-2, is DSGVTQTPKHLITATGQRVTLRCSPRSGDLSVYWYQQSLDQGLQFLIQYYNGEERAKGNILERFSAQQFPDLHSELNLSSLELGDSALYFCASSTDPYTGELFFGEGSRLTVL.

This chain uses TRBV5-6 with TRBJ1-4; perhaps TRBD1 as D (5 bases). The CDR3 extends over 14 amino acids. The germline V gene encodes CDR1 SGHDT and CDR2 YYEEEE. V lost 0 bases and J 7 bases, leaving 10 bases between the germline ends. CDR3 residues: CASSLGGEGEKLFF. The CDR3 nucleotides are TGTGCCAGCAGCTTGGGAGGGGAAGGTGAAAAACTGTTTTTT.

The CDR3 DNA sequence: TGTGCCAGCAGCTTAACCGATAATTCACCCCTCCACTTT. It is translated as CASSLTDNSPLHF. This chain uses TRBV7-3 with TRBJ1-6; D is undetermined. Trimming left V 0 bases short and J 5 bases short, with 2 bases between. CDR3 length: 13 amino acids. CDR1 and CDR2 (germline): SGHTA, FQGTGA. The whole variable domain, filled in from reference TRBV7-3 and TRBJ1-6, reads GAGVSQTPSNKVTEKGKYVELRCDPISGHTALYWYRQSLGQGPEFLIYFQGTGAADDSGLPNDRFFAVRPEGSVSTLKIQRTERGDSAVYLCASSLTDNSPLHFGNGTRLTVT.

The chain couples TRBV2 to TRBJ2-1; D may match TRBD1 or TRBD2 (6 bases each). The CDR3 sequence is 14 residues long. V was trimmed by 4 bases and J by 7 bases, leaving 14 bases between them. Germline CDR1 reads SNHLY; CDR2 reads FYNNEI. In DNA, the CDR3 is TGTGCCAGCAGTGTTGGGCAGGGGAGGAATGAGCAGTTCTTC. Translating it yields CASSVGQGRNEQFF.

The chain combines TRBV7-9 with TRBJ1-2, with a weak D call TRBD1 (6 bases). Germline loops: CDR1 SEHNR, CDR2 FQNEAQ (reference sequence). The CDR3 is 15 amino acids. V was clipped by 0 bases and J by 8 bases, with 16 bases between them. Here the CDR3 DNA reads TGTGCCAGCAGCTTAGCCGGGGACATGGGGAGCGGCTACACCTTC. This codes for CASSLAGDMGSGYTF.

V is TRBV5-1 and J is TRBJ2-7; the match to TRBD2 covers 12 bases. J was trimmed by 5 bases and V by 0 bases; bases with no gene match: 6. CDR3 length equals 16 residues. The germline V gene encodes CDR1 SGHRS and CDR2 YFSETQ. CDR3 DNA sequence: TGCGCCAGCAGCTTGGGGACTAGCGGGAATAGCAACGAGCAGTACTTC. Encoded protein: CASSLGTSGNSNEQYF.

The chain recombines TRBV25-1 with TRBJ2-3; possible D gene TRBD1, 5 bases. CDR3 length: 15 residues. Trimming took 1 base from V and 1 from J, leaving 9 bases between them. In germline, CDR1 is MGHDK, CDR2 SYGVNS. The CDR3 nucleotides are TGTGCCAGCAGTGAATTCGTACAGGGCACAGATACGCAGTATTTT. Its translation is CASSEFVQGTDTQYF.

The count of this clone is one. The chain links TRBV28 to TRBJ1-1, with 7 nucleotides matching TRBD1. The CDR3 has 18 amino acids. Germline CDR1 reads MDHEN; CDR2 reads SYDVKM. Germline trimming cut 6 bases from V and 0 bases from J; bases unmatched to any gene: 16. The CDR3 protein is CASSSRGQIIPMNTEAFF. In DNA form, the CDR3 reads TGTGCCAGCAGCTCACGGGGACAGATTATCCCTATGAACACTGAAGCTTTCTTT. Together with reference TRBV28 and TRBJ1-1, the CDR3 gives the full variable domain: DVKVTQSSRYLVKRTGEKVFLECVQDMDHENMFWYRQDPGLGLRLIYFSYDVKMKEKGDIPEGYSVSREKKERFSLILESASTNQTSMYLCASSSRGQIIPMNTEAFFGQGTRLTVV.

This chain connects TRBV6-1 to TRBJ2-1; 7 bases agree with TRBD2. CDR3 length equals 16 residues. The germline CDR1 and CDR2 sequences are MNHNS and SASEGT. J gave up 5 bases and V 0 bases, and 7 bases lay outside the gene matches. The CDR3 sequence is CASSEAGGGINNEQFF. In DNA, the CDR3 is TGTGCCAGCAGTGAAGCTGGGGGAGGGATAAACAATGAGCAGTTCTTC.

This clone was seen only once. V usage is TRBV7-2 and J usage is TRBJ1-5; 7 bases line up with TRBD1. There are 15 residues in the CDR3. J was trimmed by 7 bases and V by 4 bases; bases with no gene match: 10. Germline V CDR1 and CDR2: SGHTA, FQGNSA. CDR3 bases: TGTGCCAGCAGCTCCAGCGGAGGGGGCGCGCAGCCCCAGCATTTT. It specifies CASSSSGGGAQPQHF.

The chain combines TRBV11-2 with TRBJ2-3, with a weak D call TRBD2 (5 bases). This CDR3 comprises 18 residues. V was pared by 1 base and J by 0 bases, with 17 bases between. The germline gives CDR1 SGHAT, CDR2 FQNNGV. CDR3 amino acids: CASSLGPPSRSSTDTQYF. CDR3 coding DNA: TGTGCCAGCAGCTTAGGACCCCCTAGCCGGTCTAGCACAGATACGCAGTATTTT.

V gene TRBV6-1 combines with J gene TRBJ2-1, with D hard to call. V lost 7 bases and J 9 bases, leaving 16 bases between the germline ends. The germline V gene encodes CDR1 MNHNS and CDR2 SASEGT. This CDR3 is 13 amino acids long. The CDR3 bases are TGTGCCAGCAATCCAGACCCTGGCGCTGAGCAGTTCTTC. Amino acids: CASNPDPGAEQFF.

This chain uses TRBV9 with TRBJ1-5, with 9 bases fitting TRBD1. J was trimmed by 3 bases and V by 4 bases; bases with no gene match: 5. The CDR3 extends over 15 amino acids. CDR1 is SGDLS, CDR2 YYNGEE, per germline. The CDR3 nucleotides read TGTGCCAGCAGCCCTGGGACAGGGACCAATCAGCCCCAGCATTTT. This encodes CASSPGTGTNQPQHF. Together with reference TRBV9 and TRBJ1-5, the CDR3 gives the full variable domain: DSGVTQTPKHLITATGQRVTLRCSPRSGDLSVYWYQQSLDQGLQFLIQYYNGEERAKGNILERFSAQQFPDLHSELNLSSLELGDSALYFCASSPGTGTNQPQHFGDGTRLSIL.